The TCR beta chain under discussion was sequenced for a study of T cells in Graves' hyperthyroidism and ophthalmopathy. There were TCR beta CDR3 regions amplified from RNA transcripts. A set of HTBI primers served as the primers for a first-round RT-PCR of the TCR CDR3. MiXCR, applied by TCRdb to the multiplex PCR reads, yields one record per CDR3 protein. The data contain some 360,000 distinct CDR3 sequences, 15% to 20% of them singletons. Germline CDR1 reads MNHNS; CDR2 reads SASEGT. The CDR3 totals 12 residues. The trim removed 6 bases at V and 11 bases at J, leaving 6 bases unmatched. The chain links TRBV6-1 to TRBJ2-4; 8 bases are shared with TRBD1. The sample consisted of blood. This sequence was found in a middle-aged woman with Graves' ophthalmopathy. Written as DNA, the CDR3 is TGTGCCAGCAGCCGACAGGGGTTAGTTCAGTACTTC. As protein: CASSRQGLVQYF.